This T cell receptor (beta chain) was documented in a study of monozygotic twins with inflammatory bowel disease. Study outcomes and limitations: Researchers reported no repertoire similarity difference between concordant and discordant twins, possibly from limited power. Healthy co-twins, by inverse Simpson, had higher TCRbeta diversity than their siblings with IBD. The authors note that differing immunosuppressive treatments may have added variability to patient repertoires.

With the 5' RACE reads reprocessed, TCRdb shows one record per CDR3 protein and no DNA. The table lists roughly 150,000 distinct CDR3 sequences. Germline lookup yields CDR1 SGHVS and CDR2 FNYEAQ. The CDR3 is 13 amino acids. Note on this clonotype: Its antigen is not known.

Material for sequencing was blood. The chain recombines TRBV7-6 with TRBJ2-5. This sequence was found in a human donor with ulcerative colitis or Crohn's disease, or a healthy co-twin of an affected twin (not recorded which). The CDR3 protein is CASSSGVKETQYF.